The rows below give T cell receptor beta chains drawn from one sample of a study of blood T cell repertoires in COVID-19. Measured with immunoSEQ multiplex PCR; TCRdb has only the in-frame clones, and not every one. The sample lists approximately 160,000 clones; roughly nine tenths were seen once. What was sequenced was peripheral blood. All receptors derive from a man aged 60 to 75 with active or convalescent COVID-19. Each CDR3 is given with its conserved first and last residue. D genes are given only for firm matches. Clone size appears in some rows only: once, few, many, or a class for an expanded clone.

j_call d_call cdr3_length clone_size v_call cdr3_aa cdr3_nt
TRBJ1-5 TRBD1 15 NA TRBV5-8 CASSIQGDHNQPQHF TGTGCCAGCAGCATACAGGGGGATCACAATCAGCCCCAGCATTTT
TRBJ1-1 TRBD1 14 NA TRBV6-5 CASRSQPGQGSAFF TGTGCCAGCCGCTCCCAGCCGGGACAGGGGTCAGCTTTCTTT
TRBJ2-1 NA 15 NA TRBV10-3 CAISASGGAGNEQFF TGTGCCATCAGCGCATCGGGGGGCGCGGGCAATGAGCAGTTCTTC
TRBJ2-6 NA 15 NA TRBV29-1 CSVELAGSGANVLTF TGCAGCGTTGAACTGGCAGGCTCTGGGGCCAACGTCCTGACTTTC
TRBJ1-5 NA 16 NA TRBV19 CASSIGFVGSGQPQHF TGTGCCAGTAGTATTGGGTTTGTGGGGTCGGGACAGCCCCAGCATTTT
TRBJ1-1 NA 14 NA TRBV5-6 CASSLVVANTEAFF TGTGCCAGCAGCTTGGTGGTGGCTAACACTGAAGCTTTCTTT
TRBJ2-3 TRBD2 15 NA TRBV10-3 CAIRLAGGSVDTQYF TGTGCCATCAGGCTAGCGGGCGGCAGCGTAGATACGCAGTATTTT
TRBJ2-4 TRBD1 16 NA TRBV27 CASSLSGTGGRNIQYF TGTGCCAGCAGTTTATCGGGGACAGGGGGCCGCAACATTCAGTACTTC
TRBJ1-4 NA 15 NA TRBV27 CASSSWAVTNEKLFF TGTGCCAGCAGTTCCTGGGCAGTAACTAATGAAAAACTGTTTTTT
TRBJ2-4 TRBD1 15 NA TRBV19 CASSTWGQGPDIQYF TGTGCCAGTAGTACCTGGGGACAGGGTCCGGACATTCAGTACTTC
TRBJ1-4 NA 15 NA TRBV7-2 CASSLGPGRDEKLFF TGTGCCAGCAGCTTAGGTCCAGGGCGTGATGAAAAACTGTTTTTT
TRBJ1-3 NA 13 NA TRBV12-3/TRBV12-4 CASSLHQGNTIYF TGTGCCAGCAGTTTGCACCAGGGAAACACCATATATTTT
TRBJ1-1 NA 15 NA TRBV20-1 CSASLIDKRNTEAFF TGCAGTGCTAGTCTAATAGATAAGAGGAACACTGAAGCTTTCTTT
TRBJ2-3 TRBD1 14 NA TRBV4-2 CASSRDRGPDTQYF TGTGCCAGCAGCCGGGACAGGGGGCCAGATACGCAGTATTTT
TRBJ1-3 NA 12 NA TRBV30 CAWTTSGNTIYF TGTGCCTGGACCACATCTGGAAACACCATATATTTT
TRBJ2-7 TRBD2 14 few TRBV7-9 CASSSGGLAAEQYF TGTGCCAGCAGCTCTGGGGGACTAGCGGCCGAGCAGTACTTC
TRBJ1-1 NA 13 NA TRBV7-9 CASSRQVRTEAFF TGTGCCAGCAGCCGACAAGTCAGAACTGAAGCTTTCTTT
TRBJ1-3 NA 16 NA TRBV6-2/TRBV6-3 CASSYFRSDSGNTIYF TGTGCCAGCAGTTACTTTCGGTCCGACTCTGGAAACACCATATATTTT
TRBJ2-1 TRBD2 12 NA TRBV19 CASGGDPYEQFF TGTGCCAGTGGGGGGGACCCCTATGAGCAGTTCTTC
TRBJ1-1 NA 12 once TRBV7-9 CASSLGTAEAFF TGTGCCAGCAGCTTAGGGACAGCCGAAGCTTTCTTT
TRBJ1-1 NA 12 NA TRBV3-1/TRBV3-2 CASSLTSSRAFF TGTGCCAGCAGCCTAACTTCGTCACGGGCTTTCTTT
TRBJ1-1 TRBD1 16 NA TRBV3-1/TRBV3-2 CASSRGTGGAVGEAFF TGTGCCAGCAGCCGGGGGACAGGGGGCGCCGTGGGTGAAGCTTTCTTT
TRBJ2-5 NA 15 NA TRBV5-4 CASSFKSGGQETQYF TGTGCCAGCAGCTTTAAGTCAGGGGGGCAAGAGACCCAGTACTTC
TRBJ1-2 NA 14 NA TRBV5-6 CASSRRQTNYGYTF TGTGCCAGCAGCAGGAGACAGACTAACTATGGCTACACCTTC
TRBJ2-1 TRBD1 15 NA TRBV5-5 CASRGTGSMNNEQFF TGTGCCAGCCGAGGGACAGGGAGTATGAACAATGAGCAGTTCTTC
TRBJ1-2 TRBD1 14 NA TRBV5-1 CASSPGTGTHGYTF TGCGCCAGCAGCCCGGGGACAGGCACTCATGGCTACACCTTC
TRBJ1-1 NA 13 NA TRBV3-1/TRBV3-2 CASSQEGGGSAFF TGTGCCAGCAGCCAAGAGGGAGGAGGCTCGGCTTTCTTT
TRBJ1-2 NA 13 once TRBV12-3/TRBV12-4 CASTVTGNYGYTF TGTGCCAGCACCGTAACAGGGAACTATGGCTACACCTTC
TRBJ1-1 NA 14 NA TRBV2 CASRRDTQNTEAFF TGTGCCAGCAGGAGGGACACCCAGAACACTGAAGCTTTCTTT
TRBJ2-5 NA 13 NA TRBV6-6 CASSYDGAETQYF TGTGCCAGCAGTTACGACGGAGCCGAGACCCAGTACTTC
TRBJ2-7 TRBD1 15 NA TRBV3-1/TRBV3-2 CASSQGRGQTYEQYF TGTGCCAGCAGCCAAGGTAGGGGGCAGACTTACGAGCAGTACTTC
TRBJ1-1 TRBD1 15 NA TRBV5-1 CASSHGQGSGTEAFF TGCGCCAGCAGCCACGGACAGGGATCGGGCACTGAAGCTTTCTTT
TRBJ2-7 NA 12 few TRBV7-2 CASSIISYEQYF TGTGCCAGCAGCATCATCTCCTACGAGCAGTACTTC
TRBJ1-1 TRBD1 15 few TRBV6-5 CASSQPEQGGTEAFF TGTGCCAGCAGTCAGCCGGAGCAGGGGGGCACTGAAGCTTTCTTT
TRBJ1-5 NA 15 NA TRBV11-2 CASSLGPDSNQPQHF TGTGCCAGCAGCTTAGGTCCAGATAGCAATCAGCCCCAGCATTTT
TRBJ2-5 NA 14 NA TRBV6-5 CASSPTPTRETQYF TGTGCCAGCAGCCCCACCCCCACCCGGGAGACCCAGTACTTC
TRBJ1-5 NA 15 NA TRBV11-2 CASSLDGAGNQPQHF TGTGCCAGCAGCTTAGATGGGGCAGGCAATCAGCCCCAGCATTTT
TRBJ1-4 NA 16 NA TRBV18 CASSPPVSRGNEKLFF TGTGCCAGCTCACCACCGGTATCAAGAGGAAATGAAAAACTGTTTTTT
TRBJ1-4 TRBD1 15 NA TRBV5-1 CASSRDRGQNEKLFF TGCGCCAGCAGCAGGGACAGGGGACAAAATGAAAAACTGTTTTTT
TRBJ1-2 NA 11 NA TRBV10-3 CAIGSSGGYTF TGTGCCATCGGTTCTAGTGGTGGCTACACCTTC
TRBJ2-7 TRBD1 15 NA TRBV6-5 CASSYFDRGGYEQYF TGTGCCAGCAGTTACTTTGACAGGGGAGGCTACGAGCAGTACTTC
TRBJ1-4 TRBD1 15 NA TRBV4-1 CASRLRDSPLEKLFF TGCGCCAGCAGACTCCGGGACAGCCCCCTTGAAAAACTGTTTTTT
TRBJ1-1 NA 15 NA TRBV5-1 CASSLEARANTEAFF TGCGCCAGCAGCTTGGAAGCCCGAGCGAACACTGAAGCTTTCTTT
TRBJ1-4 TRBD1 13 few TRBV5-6 CASSRDRGEKLFF TGTGCCAGCAGCAGGGACAGAGGGGAAAAACTGTTTTTT
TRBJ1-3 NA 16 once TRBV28 CASSFKARHSGNTIYF TGTGCCAGCAGTTTCAAAGCGCGCCACTCTGGAAACACCATATATTTT
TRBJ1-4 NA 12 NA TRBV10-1 CATSNRDEKLFF TGCGCCACCTCGAACAGGGATGAAAAACTGTTTTTT
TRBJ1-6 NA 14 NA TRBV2 CASSETTAYSPLHF TGTGCCAGCAGTGAAACCACAGCCTACTCACCCCTCCACTTT
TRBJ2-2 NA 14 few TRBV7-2 CASSLNRFTGELFF TGTGCCAGCAGCTTAAACAGGTTCACCGGGGAGCTGTTTTTT
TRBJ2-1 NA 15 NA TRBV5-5 CASSHPGLGDNEQFF TGTGCCAGCAGTCACCCGGGACTCGGCGACAATGAGCAGTTCTTC
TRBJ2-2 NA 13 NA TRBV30 CAWTQGGTGELFF TGTGCCTGGACCCAGGGGGGAACCGGGGAGCTGTTTTTT
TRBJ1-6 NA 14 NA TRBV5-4 CASSAGSGNSPLHF TGTGCCAGCAGCGCAGGGTCGGGTAATTCACCCCTCCACTTT
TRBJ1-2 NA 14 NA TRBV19 CASSILRGGHGYTF TGTGCCAGTAGTATACTCCGGGGAGGCCATGGCTACACCTTC
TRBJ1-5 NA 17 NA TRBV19 CASSIAPTRGSRQPQHF TGTGCCAGTAGTATCGCCCCGACCAGGGGTTCACGTCAGCCCCAGCATTTT
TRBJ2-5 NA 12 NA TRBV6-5 CASREYQETQYF TGTGCCAGCCGGGAGTACCAAGAGACCCAGTACTTC
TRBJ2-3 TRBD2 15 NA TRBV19 CASSRLAGARDTQYF TGTGCCAGTAGTAGGCTAGCGGGGGCGAGGGATACGCAGTATTTT
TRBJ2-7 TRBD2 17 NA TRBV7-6 CASSFGLAGGESYEQYF TGTGCCAGCAGCTTCGGACTAGCGGGGGGCGAATCCTACGAGCAGTACTTC
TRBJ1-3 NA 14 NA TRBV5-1 CASSRDNSGNTIYF TGCGCCAGCAGTCGGGACAACTCTGGAAACACCATATATTTT
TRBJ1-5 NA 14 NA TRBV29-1 CSVGAGIGNQPQHF TGCAGCGTGGGGGCAGGGATCGGCAATCAGCCCCAGCATTTT
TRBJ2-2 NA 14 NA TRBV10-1 CASSERESVGELFF TGCGCCAGCAGTGAGCGGGAATCGGTGGGGGAGCTGTTTTTT
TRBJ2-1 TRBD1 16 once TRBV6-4 CASSDSGQGANNEQFF TGTGCCAGCAGTGACTCGGGGCAGGGGGCGAATAATGAGCAGTTCTTC